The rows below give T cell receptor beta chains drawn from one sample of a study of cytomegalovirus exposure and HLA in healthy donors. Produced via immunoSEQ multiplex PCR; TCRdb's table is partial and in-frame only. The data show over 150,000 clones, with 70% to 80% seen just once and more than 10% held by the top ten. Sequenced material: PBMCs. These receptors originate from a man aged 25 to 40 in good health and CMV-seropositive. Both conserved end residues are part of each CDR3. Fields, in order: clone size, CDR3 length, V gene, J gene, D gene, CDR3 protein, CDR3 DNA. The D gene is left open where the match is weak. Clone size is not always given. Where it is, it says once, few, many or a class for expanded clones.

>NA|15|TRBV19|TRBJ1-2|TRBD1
CASSISVAGGDGYTF
TGTGCCAGTAGTATTTCGGTGGCAGGGGGCGATGGCTACACCTTC
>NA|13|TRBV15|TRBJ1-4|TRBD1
CATSRDRAEKLFF
TGTGCCACCAGCAGGGACAGGGCTGAAAAACTGTTTTTT
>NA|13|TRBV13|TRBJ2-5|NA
CASSLVSKETQYF
TGTGCCAGCAGCTTAGTTTCAAAAGAGACCCAGTACTTC
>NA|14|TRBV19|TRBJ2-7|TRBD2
CASSRTSGTYEQYF
TGTGCCAGTAGTAGGACTAGCGGGACCTACGAGCAGTACTTC
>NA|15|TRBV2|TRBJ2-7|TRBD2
CASSEAPGGAYEQYF
TGTGCCAGCAGTGAAGCCCCGGGGGGAGCCTACGAGCAGTACTTC
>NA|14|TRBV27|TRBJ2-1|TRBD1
CASSLGTGGNEQFF
TGTGCCAGCAGTTTAGGGACAGGGGGGAATGAGCAGTTCTTC
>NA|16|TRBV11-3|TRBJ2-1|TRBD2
CASSLLGLAGANEQFF
TGTGCCAGCAGCTTATTGGGACTAGCGGGAGCTAATGAGCAGTTCTTC
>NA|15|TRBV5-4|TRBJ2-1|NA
CASSLAGGLLNEQFF
TGTGCCAGCAGCTTGGCCGGAGGATTGCTCAATGAGCAGTTCTTC
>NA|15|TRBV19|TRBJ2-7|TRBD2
CASSTWTSGSYEQYF
TGTGCCAGTAGTACTTGGACTAGCGGCTCCTACGAGCAGTACTTC
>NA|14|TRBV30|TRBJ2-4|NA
CAWSTSGAKNIQYF
TGTGCCTGGAGTACCAGCGGAGCCAAAAACATTCAGTACTTC
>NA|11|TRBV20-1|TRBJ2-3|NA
CRTVGRDTQYF
TGCAGGACGGTTGGCAGGGATACGCAGTATTTT
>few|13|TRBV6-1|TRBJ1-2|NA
CASSEHANYGYTF
TGTGCCAGCAGTGAACATGCTAACTATGGCTACACCTTC
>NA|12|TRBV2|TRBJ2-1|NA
CASSGFHNEQFF
TGTGCCAGCAGCGGTTTCCACAATGAGCAGTTCTTC
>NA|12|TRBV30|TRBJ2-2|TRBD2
CAWRGGPQELFF
TGTGCCTGGAGGGGAGGGCCCCAGGAGCTGTTTTTT
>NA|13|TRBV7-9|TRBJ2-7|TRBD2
CASSSGRGVEQYF
TGTGCCAGCAGCTCTGGGAGGGGAGTAGAGCAGTACTTC
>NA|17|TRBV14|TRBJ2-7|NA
CASSQSFPGTGRYEQYF
TGTGCCAGCAGCCAATCCTTCCCCGGGACTGGACGCTACGAGCAGTACTTC
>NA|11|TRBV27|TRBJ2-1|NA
CASNWGHEQFF
TGTGCCAGCAACTGGGGCCATGAGCAGTTCTTC
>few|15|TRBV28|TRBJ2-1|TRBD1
CASSLVQGAWGEQFF
TGTGCCAGCAGTTTGGTACAGGGGGCTTGGGGTGAGCAGTTCTTC
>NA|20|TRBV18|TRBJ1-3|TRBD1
CASSPPPGQFWDGSGNTIYF
TGTGCCAGCTCACCCCCCCCGGGACAGTTCTGGGACGGCTCTGGAAACACCATATATTTT
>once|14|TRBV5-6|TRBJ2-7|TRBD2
CASRGLADEDEQYF
TGTGCCAGCAGAGGACTAGCGGACGAGGACGAGCAGTACTTC
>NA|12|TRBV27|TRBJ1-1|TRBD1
CASRRTGAEAFF
TGTGCCAGCAGACGGACAGGGGCTGAAGCTTTCTTT
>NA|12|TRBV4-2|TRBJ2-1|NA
CASSRARNEQFF
TGTGCCAGCAGCCGGGCTCGGAATGAGCAGTTCTTC
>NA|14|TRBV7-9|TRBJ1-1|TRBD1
CSSSKGTGETEAFF
TGTTCCAGCAGCAAAGGGACAGGGGAAACTGAAGCTTTCTTT
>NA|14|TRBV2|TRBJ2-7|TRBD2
CASSEPSGNYEQYF
TGTGCCAGCAGTGAACCTAGCGGGAACTACGAGCAGTACTTC
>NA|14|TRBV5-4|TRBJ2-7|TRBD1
CASSPTGSLDEQYF
TGTGCCAGCAGCCCGACAGGGTCCCTCGACGAGCAGTACTTC
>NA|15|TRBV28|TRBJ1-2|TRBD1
CASSFARGGIYGYTF
TGTGCCAGCAGTTTCGCCCGAGGGGGCATCTATGGCTACACCTTC
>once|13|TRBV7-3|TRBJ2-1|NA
CASGTNSYNEQFF
TGTGCCAGCGGGACAAACTCCTACAATGAGCAGTTCTTC
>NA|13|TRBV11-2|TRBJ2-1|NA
CASSSTPGNEQFF
TGTGCCAGCAGCTCAACCCCGGGAAATGAGCAGTTCTTC
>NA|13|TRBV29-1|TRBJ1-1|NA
CSVVALKVTEAFF
TGCAGCGTTGTGGCCCTTAAAGTCACTGAAGCTTTCTTT
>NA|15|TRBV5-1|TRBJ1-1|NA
CASGRGLGGGAEAFF
TGCGCCAGCGGGCGCGGATTGGGTGGCGGGGCTGAAGCTTTCTTT
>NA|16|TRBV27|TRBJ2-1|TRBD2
CASRRWGAGERNEQFF
TGTGCCAGCAGACGTTGGGGAGCGGGGGAGAGGAATGAGCAGTTCTTC
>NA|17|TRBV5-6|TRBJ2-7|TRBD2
CASSLSGTSGGSYEQYF
TGTGCCAGCAGCTTATCCGGGACTAGCGGGGGCTCCTACGAGCAGTACTTC
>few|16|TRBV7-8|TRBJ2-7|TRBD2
CASSLRLAGKIYEQYF
TGTGCCAGCAGCTTGCGACTAGCGGGGAAAATCTACGAGCAGTACTTC
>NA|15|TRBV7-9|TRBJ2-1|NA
CASSLDRDALREQFF
TGTGCCAGCAGCTTAGACAGGGATGCGCTGCGTGAGCAGTTCTTC
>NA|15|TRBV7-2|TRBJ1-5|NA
CASSLDTGRGQPQHF
TGTGCCAGCAGCTTAGATACGGGGCGGGGACAGCCCCAGCATTTT
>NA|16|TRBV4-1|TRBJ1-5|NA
CASSQGLTVSNQPQHF
TGCGCCAGCAGCCAAGGGTTGACAGTTAGCAATCAGCCCCAGCATTTT
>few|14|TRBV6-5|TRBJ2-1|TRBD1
CASSYSTGPNEQFF
TGTGCCAGCAGTTACTCGACAGGGCCCAATGAGCAGTTCTTC
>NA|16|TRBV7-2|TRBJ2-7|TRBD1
CASSLALGQGAGEQYF
TGTGCCAGCAGCTTAGCGTTGGGACAGGGGGCAGGGGAGCAGTACTTC
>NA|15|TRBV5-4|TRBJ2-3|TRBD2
CASSATSGRPDTQYF
TGTGCCAGCAGCGCGACTAGCGGGAGGCCAGATACGCAGTATTTT
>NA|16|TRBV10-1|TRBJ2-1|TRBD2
CASSDSGTSGWNEQFF
TGCGCCAGCAGTGATTCCGGGACTAGCGGGTGGAATGAGCAGTTCTTC
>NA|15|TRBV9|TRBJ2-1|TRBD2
CASSLSGTIQDEQFF
TGTGCCAGCAGCCTCAGCGGGACTATTCAGGATGAGCAGTTCTTC
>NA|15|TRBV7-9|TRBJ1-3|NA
CASSSREAAGNTIYF
TGTGCCAGCAGCTCCCGGGAAGCCGCTGGAAACACCATATATTTT
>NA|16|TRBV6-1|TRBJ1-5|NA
CASSDGVGFSNQPQHF
TGTGCCAGCAGTGACGGGGTGGGGTTTAGCAATCAGCCCCAGCATTTT
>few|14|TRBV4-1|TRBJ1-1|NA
CASSQDPVNTEAFF
TGCGCCAGCAGCCAAGATCCCGTGAACACTGAAGCTTTCTTT
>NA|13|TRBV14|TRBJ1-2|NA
CASSPDRARGYTF
TGTGCCAGCAGCCCGGACAGAGCCCGGGGCTACACCTTC
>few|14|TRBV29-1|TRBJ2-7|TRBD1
CSVEDLGQGSEQYF
TGCAGCGTTGAAGATCTGGGACAGGGCAGCGAGCAGTACTTC
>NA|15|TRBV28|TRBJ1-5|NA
CASSFDSDSNQPQHF
TGTGCCAGCAGTTTTGACAGCGATAGCAATCAGCCCCAGCATTTT
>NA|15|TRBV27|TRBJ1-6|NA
CASSPGDSYNSPLHF
TGTGCCAGCAGTCCGGGAGACAGTTATAATTCACCCCTCCACTTT
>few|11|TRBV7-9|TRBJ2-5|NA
CASSQVETQYF
TGTGCCAGCAGCCAGGTAGAGACCCAGTACTTC
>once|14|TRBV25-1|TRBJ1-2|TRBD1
CASSPRNRGVGYTF
TGTGCCAGCAGTCCCCGAAACAGGGGGGTTGGCTACACCTTC
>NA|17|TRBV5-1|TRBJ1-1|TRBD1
CASSSTTGTGGDTEAFF
TGCGCCAGCAGCTCCACAACCGGGACAGGGGGCGACACTGAAGCTTTCTTT
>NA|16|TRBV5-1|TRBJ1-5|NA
CASSLGPRGSNQPQHF
TGCGCCAGCAGCTTGGGACCCCGGGGGAGCAATCAGCCCCAGCATTTT
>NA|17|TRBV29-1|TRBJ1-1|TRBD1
CSVEIPSTGMEWAEAFF
TGCAGCGTTGAAATCCCCTCGACAGGGATGGAGTGGGCTGAAGCTTTCTTT
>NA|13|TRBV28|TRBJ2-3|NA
CASSLTRSDTQYF
TGTGCCAGCAGTCTGACACGATCGGATACGCAGTATTTT
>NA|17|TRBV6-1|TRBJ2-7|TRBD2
CASSEAQSGLVGHEQYF
TGTGCCAGCAGTGAAGCGCAATCGGGACTAGTAGGCCACGAGCAGTACTTC
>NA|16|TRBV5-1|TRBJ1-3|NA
CASSLDSTYSGNTIYF
TGCGCCAGCAGCTTGGACAGCACGTACTCTGGAAACACCATATATTTT
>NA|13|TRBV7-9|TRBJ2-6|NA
CATRSSGANVLTF
TGTGCCACCCGCAGCTCTGGGGCCAACGTCCTGACTTTC
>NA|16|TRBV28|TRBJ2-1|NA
CASSIPGYPSYNEQFF
TGTGCCAGCAGCATCCCCGGGTACCCCTCCTACAATGAGCAGTTCTTC
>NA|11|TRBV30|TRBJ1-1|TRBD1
CAWLGTAEAFF
TGTGCCTGGCTCGGGACAGCTGAAGCTTTCTTT
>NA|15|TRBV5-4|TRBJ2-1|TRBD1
CASSPTGTAPNEQFF
TGTGCCAGCAGCCCAACCGGGACAGCCCCCAATGAGCAGTTCTTC